This T cell receptor (beta chain) was captured in a study of OX40 agonist ivuxolimab in advanced cancers. On the study more broadly: Administration of intravenous ivuxolimab to patients occurred every 2 weeks at 0.01 to 10 mg/kg. Each dose-escalation patient presented with hepatocellular carcinoma, melanoma, renal cell or head and neck cancer. The study reported partial responses in three patients: one hepatocellular carcinoma, two cutaneous melanoma. Findings and caveats of the study: Some of the lowest clonal expansion was seen in partial responders at 0.1-3.0 mg/kg.

Using immunoSEQ multiplex PCR, the repertoire was profiled, and TCRdb retains in-frame clones only, with some absent. The table records 15,000 to 20,000 clones, 86% of them present only once. As to this clone: Its antigen is unknown.

In germline, CDR1 is SGHNT, CDR2 YENEEA. The length of the CDR3 is 15 residues. Trimming cost V 3 bases and J 2 bases; bases outside gene matches: 3. The receptor comes from an adult with an advanced solid tumor such as melanoma, head and neck, liver or kidney cancer. The chain recombines TRBV11-3 with TRBJ2-2; 7 nucleotides line up with TRBD1. The sequences come from CD4+ or CD8+ T cells sorted from blood, collected in a trial of the OX40 agonist ivuxolimab. As DNA, the CDR3 is TGTGCCAGCAGCTTGGGACAGCGAAACACCGGGGAGCTGTTTTTT. This gives the protein CASSLGQRNTGELFF.